The 2 T cell receptor beta chains presented below share a single source sample, sequenced in a study of T-cell reconstitution after alpha-beta-depleted transplantation in children. Preparation of the TCRbeta library involved a method that used unique molecular identifiers. Each CDR3 protein gets one entry after TCRdb re-called the PCR reads with MiXCR. The table shows about 540,000 distinct CDR3 sequences, with around 20% occurring only once. The sequences come from PBMCs from the stem cell graft donor, collected from the stem cell graft. The receptor set was obtained from a human donor who donated a stem cell graft to a child with acute lymphoblastic leukemia.

This chain connects TRBV12-3 or TRBV12-4 to TRBJ1-6; D uncertain. Deletions cut 1 base from V and 12 bases from J, with 16 bases between. The CDR3 totals 15 residues. CDR3 sequence (DNA): TGTGCCAGCAGTTTAGAGATCCTTAGGAACATACCCCTCCACTTT. Translated, it gives CASSLEILRNIPLHF.

This clonotype came up a few times. The CDR3: CSARGTGGETQYF. The DNA for the CDR3 is TGCAGTGCTCGGGGGACTGGGGGAGAGACCCAGTACTTC. The chain has TRBV20-1 and TRBJ2-5; the D gene is possibly TRBD2 (6 bases). The germline CDR1 and CDR2 sequences are DFQATT and SNEGSKA (reference sequence). The V end was cut by 5 bases, the J end by 4 bases, with 14 bases between. The CDR3 consists of 13 residues.